Sequencing of this T cell receptor (beta chain) was carried out in a study of early T cells in non-severe SARS-CoV-2 infection. Study at large: Whole-blood bulk RNA, unsorted, was sequenced, and chains were unpaired.

Study findings and constraints: Matching against VDJdb likely underestimated virus-specific expansions, favoring anti-spike CD8.

This clonotype was recorded at least ten times. The antigen is not known. This CDR3 comprises 13 residues. Germline V CDR1 and CDR2: GTSNPN, SVGIG (reference sequence). V lost 5 bases and J lost 6; bases outside the gene matches: 5. Attachment of unique molecular identifiers was made to individual cDNA molecules. TCRdb re-called the 5' RACE reads through MiXCR, storing one row per CDR3 protein. The sample consists of some 80,000 distinct CDR3 sequences, about 5% of them appearing once. This TCR was sampled from an adult who was a healthcare worker with PCR-confirmed SARS-CoV-2 infection or an uninfected control (not recorded which). The V gene is TRBV30, the J gene TRBJ1-5; 9 positions agree with TRBD1. Material: whole blood, obtained at baseline. CDR3 protein: CAWGGQGGQPQHF. The CDR3, as DNA: TGTGCCTGGGGGGGACAGGGAGGTCAGCCCCAGCATTTT. Based on the CDR3 plus reference TRBV30 and TRBJ1-5, the full variable domain is SQTIHQWPATLVQPVGSPLSLECTVEGTSNPNLYWYRQAAGRGLQLLFYSVGIGQISSEVPQNLSASRPQDRQFILSSKKLLLSDSGFYLCAWGGQGGQPQHFGDGTRLSIL.